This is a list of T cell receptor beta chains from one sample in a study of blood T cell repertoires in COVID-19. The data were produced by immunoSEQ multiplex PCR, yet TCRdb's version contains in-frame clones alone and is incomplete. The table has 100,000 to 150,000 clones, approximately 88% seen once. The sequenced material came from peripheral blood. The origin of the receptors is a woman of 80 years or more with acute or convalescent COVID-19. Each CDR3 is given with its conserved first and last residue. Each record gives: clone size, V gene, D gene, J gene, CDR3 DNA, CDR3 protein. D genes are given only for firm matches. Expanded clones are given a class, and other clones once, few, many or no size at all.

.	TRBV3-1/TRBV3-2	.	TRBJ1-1	TGTGCCAGCAGCACAACAAAGAACACTGAAGCTTTCTTT	CASSTTKNTEAFF
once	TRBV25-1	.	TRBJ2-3	TGTGCCAGCAGTGATGCCCTAAATACGCAGTATTTT	CASSDALNTQYF
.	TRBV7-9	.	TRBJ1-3	TGTGCCAGCAGCCCGTCCCAGGGAAACACCATATATTTT	CASSPSQGNTIYF
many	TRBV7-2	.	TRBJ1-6	TGTGCCAGCAGCTTAGCTGGTGGGGGAGGAAATTCACCCCTCCACTTT	CASSLAGGGGNSPLHF
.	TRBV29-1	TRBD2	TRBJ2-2	TGCAGCGTTGCCGGGAGGGGGAACACCGGGGAGCTGTTTTTT	CSVAGRGNTGELFF
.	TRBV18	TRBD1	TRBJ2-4	TGTGCCAGCTCACCGACGACCCGGGGACAGGATTCCAAAAACATTCAGTACTTC	CASSPTTRGQDSKNIQYF
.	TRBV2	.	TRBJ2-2	TGTGCCAGCGGACACTACACCGGGGAGCTGTTTTTT	CASGHYTGELFF
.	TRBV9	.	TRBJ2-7	TGTGCCAGCAGCGTATCAGGGGCGATGAACGAGCAGTACTTC	CASSVSGAMNEQYF
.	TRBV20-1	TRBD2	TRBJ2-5	TGCAGTGCTAGTCTTATAATCGGACTAGTAGCGGGGGAGACCCAGTACTTC	CSASLIIGLVAGETQYF
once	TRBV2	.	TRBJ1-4	TGTGCCAGCAGTGCTAAATCGGTGGTGGTTAATGAAAAACTGTTTTTT	CASSAKSVVVNEKLFF
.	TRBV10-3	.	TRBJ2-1	TGTGCCATCAGTGCGGGAACTAATGAGCAGTTCTTC	CAISAGTNEQFF
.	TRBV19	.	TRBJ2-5	TGTGCCAGTAGTATGGCCAGAAAAGAGACCCAGTACTTC	CASSMARKETQYF
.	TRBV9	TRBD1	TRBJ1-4	TGTGCCAGCAGCACCGGGGGGGACAGCGCAACTAATGAAAAACTGTTTTTT	CASSTGGDSATNEKLFF
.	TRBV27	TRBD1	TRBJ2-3	TGTGCCAGCAGTCGGGACAGGGGCTTCACAGATACGCAGTATTTT	CASSRDRGFTDTQYF
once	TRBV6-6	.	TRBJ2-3	TGTGCCAGCAGTCCCGGGGGTCTCGGCACAGATACGCAGTATTTT	CASSPGGLGTDTQYF
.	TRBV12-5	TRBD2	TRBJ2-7	TGTGCTAGTGGGAGGACTAGCGGGCGGATCTACGAGCAGTACTTC	CASGRTSGRIYEQYF
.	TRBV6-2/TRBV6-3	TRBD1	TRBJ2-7	TGTGCCAGCAGTTACTCGTTTAAGGGACAGGGGGCTTACGAGCAGTACTTC	CASSYSFKGQGAYEQYF
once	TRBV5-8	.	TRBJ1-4	TGTGCCAGCAGTTCACAGGGTAATGAAAAACTGTTTTTT	CASSSQGNEKLFF
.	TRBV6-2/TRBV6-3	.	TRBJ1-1	TGTGCCAGCAGCCCTTATCCCAGGGGTAGCATGAACACTGAAGCTTTCTTT	CASSPYPRGSMNTEAFF
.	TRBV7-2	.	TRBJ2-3	TGTGCCAGCAGCTTAGTAGGGGCTAGCACAGATACGCAGTATTTT	CASSLVGASTDTQYF
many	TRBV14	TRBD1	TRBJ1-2	TGTGCCAGCAGCCAGACACTCCACAGGGGGCGAGGCTATGGCTACACCTTC	CASSQTLHRGRGYGYTF
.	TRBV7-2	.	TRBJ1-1	TGTGCCAGCAGCCGCGACAGGTTAAACACTGAAGCTTTCTTT	CASSRDRLNTEAFF
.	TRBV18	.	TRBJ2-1	TGTGCCAGCTCACAAAGGCCAGCGGCGAACTACAATGAGCAGTTCTTC	CASSQRPAANYNEQFF
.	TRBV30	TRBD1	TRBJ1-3	TGTGCCTGGAGCAAAACAGGGGCCTACTCTGGAAACACCATATATTTT	CAWSKTGAYSGNTIYF
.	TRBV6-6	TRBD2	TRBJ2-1	TGTGCCAGCAGCACATACCAACTCAGCGGGAGTAATGAGCAGTTCTTC	CASSTYQLSGSNEQFF
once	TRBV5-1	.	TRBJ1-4	TGCGCCAGCAGCATAACAACAGGGCGCGCTAATGAAAAACTGTTTTTT	CASSITTGRANEKLFF
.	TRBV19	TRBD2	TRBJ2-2	TGTGCCAGTATCCAGGGACTAAACACCGGGGAGCTGTTTTTT	CASIQGLNTGELFF
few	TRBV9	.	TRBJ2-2	TGTGCCAGCAGTATGGACAGTCTCGCCGGGGAGCTGTTTTTT	CASSMDSLAGELFF
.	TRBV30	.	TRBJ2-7	TGTGCCTGGAGTGTTGGGAGCTCCTACGAGCAGTACTTC	CAWSVGSSYEQYF
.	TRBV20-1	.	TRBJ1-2	TGCAGTGCAAGTCTGGGCCTTAACTATGGCTACACCTTC	CSASLGLNYGYTF
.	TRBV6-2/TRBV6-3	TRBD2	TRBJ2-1	TGTGCCAGCAGCACCCATGGACTAGCGGGAGGTGAGCAGTTCTTC	CASSTHGLAGGEQFF
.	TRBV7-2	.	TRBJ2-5	TGTGCCAGCAGCTTAGGGAGGCAGGGGTTAGGCCAGTACTTC	CASSLGRQGLGQYF
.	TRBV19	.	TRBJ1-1	TGTGCCAGTAGTCCCCAGAAGAACACTGAAGCTTTCTTT	CASSPQKNTEAFF
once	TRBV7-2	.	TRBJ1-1	TGTGCCAGCAGCCGAGTCGGGAACACTGAAGCTTTCTTT	CASSRVGNTEAFF